This entry features one TCR beta chain sequence. Its antigen is currently unknown. The data are from a study of cytotoxic CD8 clonotypes in ibrutinib-treated CLL. Across the whole study: Investigators reported some 25 partial and 2 complete responses; after median about 70 months, roughly 15 patients remained remitted and around twelve progressed.

Points from the study as a whole: Public clonotypes were rare and shrank or held steady on treatment.

Depth targeted 1 in 200,000 to 1 in 1 million T cells, averaging around 10x coverage per clonotype. Sequencing used immunoSEQ multiplex PCR; TCRdb keeps in-frame clones, though not all of them. The sample yields approximately 200,000 clones, 72% seen once. The length of the CDR3 is 14 residues. Germline assignment: CDR1 MNHEY and CDR2 SVGAGI. V lost 2 bases, J lost 4 bases, and 11 bases lay in between. Here the sequenced sample was PBMCs, taken after 24 months of ibrutinib treatment. The clonotype was recovered from a human donor with chronic lymphocytic leukemia. This chain joins TRBV6-5 and TRBJ1-1; possible D gene TRBD1, 5 bases. CDR3 nucleotides: TGTGCCAGCAGTTACCATTTAGGGACCACTGAAGCTTTCTTT. Translating it yields CASSYHLGTTEAFF.